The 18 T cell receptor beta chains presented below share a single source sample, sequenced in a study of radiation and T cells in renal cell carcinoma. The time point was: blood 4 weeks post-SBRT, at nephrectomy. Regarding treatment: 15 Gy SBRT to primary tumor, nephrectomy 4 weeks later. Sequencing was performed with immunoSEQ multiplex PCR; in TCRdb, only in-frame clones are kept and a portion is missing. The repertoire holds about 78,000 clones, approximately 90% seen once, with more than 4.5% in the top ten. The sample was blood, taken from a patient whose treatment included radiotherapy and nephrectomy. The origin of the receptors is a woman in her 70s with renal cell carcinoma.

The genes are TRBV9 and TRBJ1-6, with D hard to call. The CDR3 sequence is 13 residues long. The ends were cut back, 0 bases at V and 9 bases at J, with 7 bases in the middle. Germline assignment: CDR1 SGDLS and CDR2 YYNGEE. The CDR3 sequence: CASSVGVSSPLHF. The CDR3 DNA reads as TGTGCCAGCAGCGTAGGCGTCAGTTCACCCCTCCACTTT.

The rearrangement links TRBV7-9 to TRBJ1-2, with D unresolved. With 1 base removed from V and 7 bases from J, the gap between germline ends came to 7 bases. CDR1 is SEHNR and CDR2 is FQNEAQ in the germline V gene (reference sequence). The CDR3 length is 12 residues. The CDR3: CASSLGQLGYTF. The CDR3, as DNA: TGTGCCAGCAGCTTAGGTCAGCTTGGCTACACCTTC.

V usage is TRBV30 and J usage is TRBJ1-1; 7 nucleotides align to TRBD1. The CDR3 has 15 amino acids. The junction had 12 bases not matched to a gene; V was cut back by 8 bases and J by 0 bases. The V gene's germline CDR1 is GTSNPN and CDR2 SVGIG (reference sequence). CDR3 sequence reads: CAQIRGRGMNTEAFF. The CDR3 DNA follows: TGTGCCCAAATTAGGGGCAGGGGGATGAACACTGAAGCTTTCTTT.

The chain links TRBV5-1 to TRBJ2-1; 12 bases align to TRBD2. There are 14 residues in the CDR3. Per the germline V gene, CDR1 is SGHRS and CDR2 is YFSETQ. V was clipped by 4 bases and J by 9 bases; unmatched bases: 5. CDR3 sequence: CASSDPSGGGEQFF. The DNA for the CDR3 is TGCGCCAGCAGCGACCCTAGCGGGGGGGGTGAGCAGTTCTTC.

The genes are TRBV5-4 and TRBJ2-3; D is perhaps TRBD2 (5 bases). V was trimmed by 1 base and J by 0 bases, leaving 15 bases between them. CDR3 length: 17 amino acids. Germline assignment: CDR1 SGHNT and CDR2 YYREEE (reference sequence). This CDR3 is CASSLPNTRQSTDTQYF. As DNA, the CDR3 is TGTGCCAGCAGCTTGCCCAATACTAGACAAAGCACAGATACGCAGTATTTT.

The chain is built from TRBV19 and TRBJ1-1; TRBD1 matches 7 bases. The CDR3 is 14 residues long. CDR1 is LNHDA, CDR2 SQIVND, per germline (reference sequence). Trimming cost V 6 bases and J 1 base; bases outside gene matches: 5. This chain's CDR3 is CASRRQGKNTEAFF. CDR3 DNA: TGTGCCAGTAGGAGACAGGGAAAGAACACTGAAGCTTTCTTT.

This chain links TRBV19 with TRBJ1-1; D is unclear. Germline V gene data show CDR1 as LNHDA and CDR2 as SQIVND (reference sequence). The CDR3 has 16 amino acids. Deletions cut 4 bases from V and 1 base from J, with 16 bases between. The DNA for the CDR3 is TGTGCCAGTAGTAGAAGGATCTATAAACCGAACACTGAAGCTTTCTTT. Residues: CASSRRIYKPNTEAFF.

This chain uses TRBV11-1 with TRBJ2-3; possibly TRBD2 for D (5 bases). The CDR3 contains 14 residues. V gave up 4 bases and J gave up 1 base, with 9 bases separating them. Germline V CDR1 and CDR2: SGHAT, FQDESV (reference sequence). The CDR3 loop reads CASSSRERTDTQYF. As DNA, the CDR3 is TGTGCCAGCAGCTCGAGGGAACGCACAGATACGCAGTATTTT.

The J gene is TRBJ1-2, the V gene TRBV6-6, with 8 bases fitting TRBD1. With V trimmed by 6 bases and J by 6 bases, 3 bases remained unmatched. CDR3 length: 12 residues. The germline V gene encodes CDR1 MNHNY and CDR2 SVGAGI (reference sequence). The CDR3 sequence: CASRPGGDGYTF. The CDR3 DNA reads TGTGCCAGCAGGCCAGGGGGCGATGGCTACACCTTC.

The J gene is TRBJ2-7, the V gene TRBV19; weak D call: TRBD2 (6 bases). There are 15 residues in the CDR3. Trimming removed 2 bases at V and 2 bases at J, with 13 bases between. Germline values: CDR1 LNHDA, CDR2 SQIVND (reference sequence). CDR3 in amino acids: CASSIRRGFTYEQYF. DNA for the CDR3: TGTGCCAGTAGTATAAGGAGGGGTTTTACCTACGAGCAGTACTTC.

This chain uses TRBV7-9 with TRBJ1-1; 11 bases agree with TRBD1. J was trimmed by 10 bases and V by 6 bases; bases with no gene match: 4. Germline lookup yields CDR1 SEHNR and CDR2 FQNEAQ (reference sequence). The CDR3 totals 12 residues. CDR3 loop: CASSLDRGRAFF. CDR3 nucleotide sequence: TGTGCCAGCAGTTTGGACAGGGGGCGAGCTTTCTTT.

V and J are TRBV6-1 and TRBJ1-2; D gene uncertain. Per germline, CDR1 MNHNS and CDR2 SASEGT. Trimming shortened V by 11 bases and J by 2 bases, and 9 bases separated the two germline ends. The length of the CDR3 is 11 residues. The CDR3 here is CACTQNYGYTF. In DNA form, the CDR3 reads TGTGCCTGCACGCAAAACTATGGCTACACCTTC.

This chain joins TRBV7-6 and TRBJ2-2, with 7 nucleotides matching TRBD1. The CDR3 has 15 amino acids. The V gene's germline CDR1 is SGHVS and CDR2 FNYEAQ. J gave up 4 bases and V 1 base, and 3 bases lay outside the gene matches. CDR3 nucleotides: TGTGCCAGCAGCTTAGGACAGGGCGCCACCGGGGAGCTGTTTTTT. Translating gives CASSLGQGATGELFF.

This CDR3 is CASSLSSTGGNSPLHF. The CDR3 DNA sequence: TGTGCCAGCAGCTTAAGTTCGACAGGGGGAAATTCACCCCTCCACTTT. This sequence joins TRBV7-6 and TRBJ1-6; 9 bases fit TRBD1. With V trimmed by 2 bases and J by 7 bases, 6 bases remained unmatched. Germline V gene sequence: CDR1 SGHVS, CDR2 FNYEAQ. This CDR3 contains 16 residues.

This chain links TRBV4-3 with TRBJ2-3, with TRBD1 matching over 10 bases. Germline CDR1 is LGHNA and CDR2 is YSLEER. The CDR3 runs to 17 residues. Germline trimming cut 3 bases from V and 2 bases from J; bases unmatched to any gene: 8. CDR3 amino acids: CASSQAGTGVTTDTQYF. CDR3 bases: TGCGCCAGCAGCCAGGCCGGGACAGGGGTAACCACAGATACGCAGTATTTT.

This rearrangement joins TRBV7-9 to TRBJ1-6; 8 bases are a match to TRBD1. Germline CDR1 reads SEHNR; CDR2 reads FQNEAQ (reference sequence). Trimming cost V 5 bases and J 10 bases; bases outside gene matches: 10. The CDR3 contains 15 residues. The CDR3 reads CASSISGGLGSPLHF. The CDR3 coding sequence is TGTGCCAGCAGCATCTCAGGGGGCCTAGGATCACCCCTCCACTTT.

The CDR3 bases are TGTGCCTGGAGTGTCAAGGGGCGAAACACCATATATTTT. It specifies CAWSVKGRNTIYF. J is TRBJ1-3 and V is TRBV30; tentative D call: TRBD1 (5 bases). Per the germline V gene, CDR1 is GTSNPN and CDR2 is SVGIG (reference sequence). V was trimmed by 0 bases and J by 5 bases, leaving 8 bases between them. The CDR3 spans 13 residues.

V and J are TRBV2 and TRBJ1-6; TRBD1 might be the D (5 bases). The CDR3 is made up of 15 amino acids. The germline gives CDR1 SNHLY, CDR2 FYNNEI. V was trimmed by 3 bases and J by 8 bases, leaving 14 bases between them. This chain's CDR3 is CASSEEGVGDSPLHF. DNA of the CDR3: TGTGCCAGCAGTGAGGAAGGGGTCGGGGATTCACCCCTCCACTTT.